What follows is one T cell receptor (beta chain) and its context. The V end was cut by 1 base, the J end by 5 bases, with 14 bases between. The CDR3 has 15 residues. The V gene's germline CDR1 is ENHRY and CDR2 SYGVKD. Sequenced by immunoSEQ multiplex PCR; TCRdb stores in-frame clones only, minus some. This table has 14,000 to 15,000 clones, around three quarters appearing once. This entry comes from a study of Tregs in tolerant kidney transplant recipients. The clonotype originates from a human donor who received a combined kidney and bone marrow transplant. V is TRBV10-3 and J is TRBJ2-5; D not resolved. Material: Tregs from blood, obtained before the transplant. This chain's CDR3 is CAISEYTFRRETQYF. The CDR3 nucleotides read TGTGCCATCAGTGAGTACACCTTCCGGCGGGAGACCCAGTACTTC.